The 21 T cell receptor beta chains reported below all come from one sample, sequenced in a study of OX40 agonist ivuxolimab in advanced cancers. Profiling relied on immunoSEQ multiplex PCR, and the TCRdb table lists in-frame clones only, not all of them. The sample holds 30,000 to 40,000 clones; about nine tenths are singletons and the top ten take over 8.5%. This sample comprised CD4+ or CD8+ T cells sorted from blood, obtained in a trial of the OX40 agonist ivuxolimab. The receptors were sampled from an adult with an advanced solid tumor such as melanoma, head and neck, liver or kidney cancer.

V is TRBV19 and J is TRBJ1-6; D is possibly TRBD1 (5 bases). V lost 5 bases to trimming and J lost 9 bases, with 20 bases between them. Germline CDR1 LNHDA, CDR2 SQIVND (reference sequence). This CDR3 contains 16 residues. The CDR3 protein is CASSDRWRQGGSPLHF. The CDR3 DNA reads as TGTGCCAGTAGTGACCGTTGGAGGCAGGGTGGTTCACCCCTCCACTTT.

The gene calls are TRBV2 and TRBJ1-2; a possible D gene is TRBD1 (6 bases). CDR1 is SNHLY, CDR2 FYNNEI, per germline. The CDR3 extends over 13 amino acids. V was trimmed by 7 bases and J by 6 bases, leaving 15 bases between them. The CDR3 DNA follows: TGTGCCAGCACCAGGGGCCTAAGGGATGGCTACACCTTC. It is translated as CASTRGLRDGYTF. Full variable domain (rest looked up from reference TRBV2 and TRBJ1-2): EPEVTQTPSHQVTQMGQEVILRCVPISNHLYFYWYRQILGQKVEFLVSFYNNEISEKSEIFDDQFSVERPDGSNFTLKIRSTKLEDSAMYFCASTRGLRDGYTFGSGTRLTVV.

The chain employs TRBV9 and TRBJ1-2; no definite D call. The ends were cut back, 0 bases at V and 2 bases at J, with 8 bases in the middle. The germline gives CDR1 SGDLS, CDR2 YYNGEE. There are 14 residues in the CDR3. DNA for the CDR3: TGTGCCAGCAGCGTAGTTCCAGGAAACTATGGCTACACCTTC. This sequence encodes CASSVVPGNYGYTF.

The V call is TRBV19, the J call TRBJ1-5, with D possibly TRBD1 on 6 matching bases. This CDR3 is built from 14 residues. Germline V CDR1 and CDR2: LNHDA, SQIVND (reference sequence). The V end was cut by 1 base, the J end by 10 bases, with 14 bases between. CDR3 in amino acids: CASSIATGGSPQHF. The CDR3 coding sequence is TGTGCCAGTAGTATAGCGACAGGAGGGTCTCCCCAGCATTTT.

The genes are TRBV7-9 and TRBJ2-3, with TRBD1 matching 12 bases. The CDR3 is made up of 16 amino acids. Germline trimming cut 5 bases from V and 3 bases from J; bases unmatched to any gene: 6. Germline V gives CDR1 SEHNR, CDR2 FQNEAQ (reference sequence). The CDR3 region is CASSGDRGRTTDTQYF. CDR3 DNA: TGTGCCAGCAGCGGGGACAGGGGGCGCACGACAGATACGCAGTATTTT. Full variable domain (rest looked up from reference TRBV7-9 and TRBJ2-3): DTGVSQNPRHKITKRGQNVTFRCDPISEHNRLYWYRQTLGQGPEFLTYFQNEAQLEKSRLLSDRFSAERPKGSFSTLEIQRTEQGDSAMYLCASSGDRGRTTDTQYFGPGTRLTVL.

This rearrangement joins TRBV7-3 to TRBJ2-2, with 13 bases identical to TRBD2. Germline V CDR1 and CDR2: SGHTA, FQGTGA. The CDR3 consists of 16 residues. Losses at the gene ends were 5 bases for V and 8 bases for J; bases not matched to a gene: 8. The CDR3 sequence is CASSPRLAGGGGELFF. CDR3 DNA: TGTGCCAGCAGCCCCAGACTAGCGGGAGGTGGAGGGGAGCTGTTTTTT.

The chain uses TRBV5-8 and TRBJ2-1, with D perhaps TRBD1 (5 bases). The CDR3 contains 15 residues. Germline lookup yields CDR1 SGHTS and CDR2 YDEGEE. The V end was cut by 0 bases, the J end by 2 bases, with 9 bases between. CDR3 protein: CASSLGQQTYNEQFF. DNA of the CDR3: TGTGCCAGCAGCTTGGGACAGCAAACCTACAATGAGCAGTTCTTC.

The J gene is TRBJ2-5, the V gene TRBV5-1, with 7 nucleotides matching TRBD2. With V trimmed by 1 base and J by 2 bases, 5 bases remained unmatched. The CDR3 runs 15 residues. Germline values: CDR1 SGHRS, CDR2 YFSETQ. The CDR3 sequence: CASSLILAAQETQYF. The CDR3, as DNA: TGCGCCAGCAGCTTGATCCTAGCGGCGCAAGAGACCCAGTACTTC.

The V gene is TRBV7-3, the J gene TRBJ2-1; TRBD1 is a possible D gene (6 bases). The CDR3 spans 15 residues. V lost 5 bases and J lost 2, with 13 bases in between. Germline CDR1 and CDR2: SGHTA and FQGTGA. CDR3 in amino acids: CASSQTGSAYNEQFF. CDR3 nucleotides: TGTGCCAGCAGCCAGACAGGTTCCGCCTACAATGAGCAGTTCTTC.

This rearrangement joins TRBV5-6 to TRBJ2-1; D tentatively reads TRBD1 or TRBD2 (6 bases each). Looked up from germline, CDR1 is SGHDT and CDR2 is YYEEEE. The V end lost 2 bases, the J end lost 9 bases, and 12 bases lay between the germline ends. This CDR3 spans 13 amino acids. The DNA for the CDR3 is TGTGCCAGCAGCTTTCCGGGGGCGGGTGAGCAGTTCTTC. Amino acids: CASSFPGAGEQFF.

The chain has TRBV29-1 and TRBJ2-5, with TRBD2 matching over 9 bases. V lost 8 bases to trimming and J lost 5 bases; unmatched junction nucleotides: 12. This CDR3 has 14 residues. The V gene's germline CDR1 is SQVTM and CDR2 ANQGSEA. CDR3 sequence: CSLLAGGLRETQYF. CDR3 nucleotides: TGCAGCCTTTTGGCGGGAGGGCTTCGGGAGACCCAGTACTTC.

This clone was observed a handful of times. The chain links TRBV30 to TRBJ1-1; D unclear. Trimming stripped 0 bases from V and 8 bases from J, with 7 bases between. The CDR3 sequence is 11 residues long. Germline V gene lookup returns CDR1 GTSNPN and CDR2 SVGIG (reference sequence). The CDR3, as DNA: TGTGCCTGGAGTGTTTCAGTAGAAGCTTTCTTT. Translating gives CAWSVSVEAFF.

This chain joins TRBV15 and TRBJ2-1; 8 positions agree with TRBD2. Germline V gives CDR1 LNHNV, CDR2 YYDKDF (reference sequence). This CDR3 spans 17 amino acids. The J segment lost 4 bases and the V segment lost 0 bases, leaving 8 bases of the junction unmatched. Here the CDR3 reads CATSRDFSSGTYNEQFF. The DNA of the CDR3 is TGTGCCACCAGCAGAGATTTTAGTAGCGGGACGTACAATGAGCAGTTCTTC.

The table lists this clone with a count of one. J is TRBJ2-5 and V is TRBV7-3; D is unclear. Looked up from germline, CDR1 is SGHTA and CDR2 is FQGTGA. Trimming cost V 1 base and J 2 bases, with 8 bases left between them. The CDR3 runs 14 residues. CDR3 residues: CASSLRPGQETQYF. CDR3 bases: TGTGCCAGCAGCTTAAGGCCAGGTCAAGAGACCCAGTACTTC. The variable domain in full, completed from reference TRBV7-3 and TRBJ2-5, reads GAGVSQTPSNKVTEKGKYVELRCDPISGHTALYWYRQSLGQGPEFLIYFQGTGAADDSGLPNDRFFAVRPEGSVSTLKIQRTERGDSAVYLCASSLRPGQETQYFGPGTRLLVL.

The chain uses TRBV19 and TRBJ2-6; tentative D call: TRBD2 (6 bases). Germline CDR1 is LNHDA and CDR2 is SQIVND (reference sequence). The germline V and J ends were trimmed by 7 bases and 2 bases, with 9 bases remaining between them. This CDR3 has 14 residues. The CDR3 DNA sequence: TGTGCCAGTAAACCGGGGGCTGGGGCCAACGTCCTGACTTTC. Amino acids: CASKPGAGANVLTF.

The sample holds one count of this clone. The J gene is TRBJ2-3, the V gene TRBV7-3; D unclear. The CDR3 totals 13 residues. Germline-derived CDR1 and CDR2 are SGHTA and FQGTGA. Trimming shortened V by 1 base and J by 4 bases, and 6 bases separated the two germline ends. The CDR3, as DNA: TGTGCCAGCAGCTTAAACAGCGCAGATACGCAGTATTTT. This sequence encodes CASSLNSADTQYF.

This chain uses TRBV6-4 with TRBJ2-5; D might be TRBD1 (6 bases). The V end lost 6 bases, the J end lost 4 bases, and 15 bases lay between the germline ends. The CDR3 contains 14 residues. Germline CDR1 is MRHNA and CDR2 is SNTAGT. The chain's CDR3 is CASSPDRSSETQYF. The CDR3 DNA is TGTGCCAGCAGCCCTGACAGGTCTTCAGAGACCCAGTACTTC.

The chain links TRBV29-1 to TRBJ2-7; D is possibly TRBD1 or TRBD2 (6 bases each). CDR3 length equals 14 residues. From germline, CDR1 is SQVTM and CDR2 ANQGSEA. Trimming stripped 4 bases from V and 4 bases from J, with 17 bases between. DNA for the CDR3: TGCAGCGTTGGCGGGACACCACGGGGGTACGAGCAGTACTTC. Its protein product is CSVGGTPRGYEQYF.

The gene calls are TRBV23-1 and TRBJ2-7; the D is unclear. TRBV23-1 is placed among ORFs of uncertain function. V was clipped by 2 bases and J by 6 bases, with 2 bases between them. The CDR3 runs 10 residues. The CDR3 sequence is CASSQSEQYF. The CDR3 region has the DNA TGCGCCAGCAGTCAAAGCGAGCAGTACTTC.

The CDR3 nucleotides are TGCGCCAGCAGCCCCGGCGGACAGGCGGACACCATATATTTT. Its translation: CASSPGGQADTIYF. The chain couples TRBV5-1 to TRBJ1-3, with 7 bases aligning to TRBD1. From germline, CDR1 is SGHRS and CDR2 YFSETQ. V dropped 4 bases and J dropped 8; count of bases not matched to a gene: 9. The CDR3 length is 14 residues.

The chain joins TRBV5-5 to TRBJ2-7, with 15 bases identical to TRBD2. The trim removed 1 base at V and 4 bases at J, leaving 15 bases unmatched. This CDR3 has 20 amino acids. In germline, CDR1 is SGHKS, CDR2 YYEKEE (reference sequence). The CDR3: CASSLFLGTSGRTTLYEQYF. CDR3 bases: TGTGCCAGCAGCTTGTTTCTTGGGACTAGCGGGAGGACAACATTGTACGAGCAGTACTTC.